This T cell receptor beta chain was recorded in a study of shared clonotypes between healthy human individuals. Study overall: A few men and two women, aged 18 to 49, were donors.

This clone was detected once. Method: immunoSEQ multiplex PCR; TCRdb's copy keeps in-frame clones and lacks some. Of 2.5 million or so clones detected, roughly nine tenths appear once; the ten largest clones hold 0.14%. Trimming left V 5 bases short and J 4 bases short, with 20 bases between. The CDR3 covers 16 residues. Per the germline V gene, CDR1 is MDHEN and CDR2 is SYDVKM. The source is a man between 18 and 29 years old in good health. Sample: naive CD4+ T cells sorted from blood. Documented subset: CD45RA+ positively selected. The V and J genes are TRBV28 and TRBJ1-2; D is perhaps TRBD1 (6 bases). The CDR3 sequence is CASSTYPRGQSYGYTF. Here the CDR3 DNA reads TGTGCCAGCAGTACCTACCCTCGGGGGCAGAGCTATGGCTACACCTTC.